The 8 T cell receptor beta chains given below trace back to one sample, sequenced in a study of blood T cell repertoires in COVID-19. Assay used: immunoSEQ multiplex PCR; TCRdb lists only in-frame clones, some missing. The sample yields about 160,000 clones, about 80% seen once. Sequenced material: peripheral blood. These receptors were taken from a woman of 80 years or more with acute or convalescent COVID-19.

The CDR3 here is CATSRDPQANTEAFF. The CDR3 DNA follows: TGTGCCACCAGCAGAGACCCCCAGGCGAACACTGAAGCTTTCTTT. V is TRBV15 and J is TRBJ1-1; no clear D. The germline gives CDR1 LNHNV, CDR2 YYDKDF (reference sequence). The CDR3 sequence is 15 residues long. Trimming took 0 bases from V and 1 from J, leaving 9 bases between them.

DNA for the CDR3: TGCGCCAGCAGCTGGGCGGGGGGGGAGACCCAGTACTTC. It specifies CASSWAGGETQYF. The genes are TRBV5-1 and TRBJ2-5; 9 bases are shared with TRBD2. Trimming at V came to 3 bases and at J to 5 bases, leaving 2 bases not matched to a gene. The CDR3 is made up of 13 amino acids. CDR1 is SGHRS and CDR2 is YFSETQ in the germline V gene.

A few counts support this clone. The germline gene is not matched at one end of the junction; a read error may be the cause. Here the CDR3 reads CSVEGTSGSSTDTQYF. CDR3 bases: TGCAGCGTAGAAGGGACTAGCGGTAGTAGCACAGATACGCAGTATTTT. This chain links TRBV29-1 with TRBJ2-3; 11 bases are shared with TRBD2. The V gene's germline CDR1 is SQVTM and CDR2 ANQGSEA. This CDR3 region has 16 residues.

The chain employs TRBV9 and TRBJ1-3, with a tentative D call TRBD1 (5 bases). Germline V gene sequence: CDR1 SGDLS, CDR2 YYNGEE. The CDR3 covers 16 residues. Trimming shortened V by 0 bases and J by 0 bases, and 10 bases separated the two germline ends. CDR3 sequence reads: CASSVETGLSGNTIYF. In DNA, the CDR3 is TGTGCCAGCAGCGTAGAAACAGGCCTCTCTGGAAACACCATATATTTT.

About this clone itself: Since no conserved phenylalanine or tryptophan closes the CDR3, a read error is the likely cause. The DNA is omitted, as the CDR3 cannot be located on it reliably, and the CDR3 follows TCRdb's listing. The gene calls are TRBV4-2 and TRBJ2-3; the DNA was not used to check the table's D call, TRBD2. Germline V gene data show CDR1 as LGHNA and CDR2 as YNFKEQ. 15 amino acids form the CDR3, both terminal residues included. The chain's CDR3 is CASSQDGVGTSGTFL.

The chain couples TRBV27 to TRBJ2-4, with 8 bases lining up with TRBD2. Trimming cost V 8 bases and J 0 bases; bases outside gene matches: 9. This CDR3 has 16 amino acids. Germline CDR1 MNHEY, CDR2 SMNVEV (reference sequence). The CDR3 sequence is CASSREGFLAKNIQYF. The CDR3 DNA follows: TGTGCCAGCTCTCGGGAGGGGTTTCTAGCCAAAAACATTCAGTACTTC.

The chain joins TRBV5-1 to TRBJ2-3; 7 bases are a match to TRBD1. From germline, CDR1 is SGHRS and CDR2 YFSETQ. The CDR3 contains 14 residues. Trimming took 2 bases from V and 2 from J; bases not matched to a gene: 2. In DNA, the CDR3 is TGCGCCAGCAGCTTAGGGACAGCCACAGATACGCAGTATTTT. This sequence encodes CASSLGTATDTQYF.

V is TRBV7-2 and J is TRBJ2-7; possible D gene TRBD2, 6 bases. Trimming stripped 3 bases from V and 3 bases from J, with 9 bases between. CDR3 length: 13 residues. Per the germline V gene, CDR1 is SGHTA and CDR2 is FQGNSA. The CDR3 region has the DNA TGTGCCAGCAGCTTTTCCGGGAGCTACGAGCAGTACTTC. Encoded protein: CASSFSGSYEQYF.